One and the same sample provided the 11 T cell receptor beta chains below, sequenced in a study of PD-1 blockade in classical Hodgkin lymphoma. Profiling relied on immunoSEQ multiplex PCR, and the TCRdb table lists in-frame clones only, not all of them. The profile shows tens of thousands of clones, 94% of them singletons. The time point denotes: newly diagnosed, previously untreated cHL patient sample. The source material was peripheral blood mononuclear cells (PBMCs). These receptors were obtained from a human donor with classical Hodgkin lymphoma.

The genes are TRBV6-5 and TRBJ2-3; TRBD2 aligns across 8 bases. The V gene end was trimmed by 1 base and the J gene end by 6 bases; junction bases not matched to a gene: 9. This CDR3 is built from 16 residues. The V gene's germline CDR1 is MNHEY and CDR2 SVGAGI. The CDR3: CASSYFGAGVHDTQYF. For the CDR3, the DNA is TGTGCCAGCAGTTACTTCGGAGCGGGAGTGCACGATACGCAGTATTTT.

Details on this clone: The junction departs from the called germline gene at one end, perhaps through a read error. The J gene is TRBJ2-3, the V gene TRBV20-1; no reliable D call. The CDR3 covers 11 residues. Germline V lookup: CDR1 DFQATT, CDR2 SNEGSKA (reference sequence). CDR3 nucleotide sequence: TGCAGCGCTAAAGTCACAGATACGCAGTATTTT. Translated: CSAKVTDTQYF.

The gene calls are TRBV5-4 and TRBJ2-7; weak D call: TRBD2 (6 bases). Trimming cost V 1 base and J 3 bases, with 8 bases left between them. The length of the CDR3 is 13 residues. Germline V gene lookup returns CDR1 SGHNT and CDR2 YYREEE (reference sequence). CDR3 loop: CASSLWGVYEQYF. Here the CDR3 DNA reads TGTGCCAGCAGCTTGTGGGGGGTCTACGAGCAGTACTTC.

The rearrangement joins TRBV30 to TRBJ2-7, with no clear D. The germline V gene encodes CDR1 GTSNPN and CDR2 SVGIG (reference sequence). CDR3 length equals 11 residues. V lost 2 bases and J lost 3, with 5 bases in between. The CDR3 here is CAWSMGYEQYF. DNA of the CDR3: TGTGCCTGGAGTATGGGCTACGAGCAGTACTTC.

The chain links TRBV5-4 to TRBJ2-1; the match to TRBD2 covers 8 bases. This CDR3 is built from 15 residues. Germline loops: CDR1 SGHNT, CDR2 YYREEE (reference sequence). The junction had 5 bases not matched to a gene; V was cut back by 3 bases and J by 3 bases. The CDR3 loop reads CASSSGTRVYNEQFF. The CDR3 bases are TGTGCCAGCAGCTCCGGGACTAGGGTCTACAATGAGCAGTTCTTC.

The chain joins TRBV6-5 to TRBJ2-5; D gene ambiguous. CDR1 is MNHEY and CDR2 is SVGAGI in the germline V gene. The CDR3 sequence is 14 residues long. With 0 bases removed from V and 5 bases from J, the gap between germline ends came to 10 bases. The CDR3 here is CASSYSRIQETQYF. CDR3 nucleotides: TGTGCCAGCAGTTACTCGAGGATCCAGGAGACCCAGTACTTC.

As DNA, the CDR3 is TGTGCCAGCAGCCCCCGGACAGGGATGGGCAATCAGCCCCAGCATTTT. Its translation: CASSPRTGMGNQPQHF. This chain joins TRBV7-6 and TRBJ1-5; TRBD1 matches at 8 bases. The germline V gene has CDR1 SGHVS and CDR2 FNYEAQ. J lost 2 bases, V lost 5 bases, and 8 bases had no gene match. CDR3 length: 16 residues.

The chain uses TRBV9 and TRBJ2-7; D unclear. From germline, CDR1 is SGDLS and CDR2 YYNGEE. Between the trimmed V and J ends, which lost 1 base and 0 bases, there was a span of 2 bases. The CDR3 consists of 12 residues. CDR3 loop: CASSVSSYEQYF. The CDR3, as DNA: TGTGCCAGCAGCGTAAGCTCCTACGAGCAGTACTTC. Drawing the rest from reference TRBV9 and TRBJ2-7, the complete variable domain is DSGVTQTPKHLITATGQRVTLRCSPRSGDLSVYWYQQSLDQGLQFLIQYYNGEERAKGNILERFSAQQFPDLHSELNLSSLELGDSALYFCASSVSSYEQYFGPGTRLTVT.

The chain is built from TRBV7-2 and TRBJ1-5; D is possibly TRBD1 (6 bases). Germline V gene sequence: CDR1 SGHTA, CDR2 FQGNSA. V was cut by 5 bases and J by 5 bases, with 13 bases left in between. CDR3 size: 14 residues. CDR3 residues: CASSATGIYQPQHF. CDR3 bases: TGTGCCAGCAGCGCCACAGGGATTTATCAGCCCCAGCATTTT. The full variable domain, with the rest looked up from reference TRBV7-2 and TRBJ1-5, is GAGVSQSPSNKVTEKGKDVELRCDPISGHTALYWYRQSLGQGLEFLIYFQGNSAPDKSGLPSDRFSAERTGGSVSTLTIQRTQQEDSAVYLCASSATGIYQPQHFGDGTRLSIL.

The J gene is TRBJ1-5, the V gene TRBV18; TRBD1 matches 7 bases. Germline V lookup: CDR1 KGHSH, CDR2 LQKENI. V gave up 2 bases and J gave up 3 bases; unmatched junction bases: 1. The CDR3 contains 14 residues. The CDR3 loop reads CASSPTGVNQPQHF. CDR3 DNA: TGTGCCAGCTCACCAACAGGGGTCAATCAGCCCCAGCATTTT.

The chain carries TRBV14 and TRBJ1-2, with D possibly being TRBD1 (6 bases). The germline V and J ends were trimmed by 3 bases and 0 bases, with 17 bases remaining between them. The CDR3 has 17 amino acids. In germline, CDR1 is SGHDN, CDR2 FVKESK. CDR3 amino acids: CASSQSRGGKANYGYTF. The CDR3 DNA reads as TGTGCCAGCAGCCAGTCCCGAGGGGGGAAAGCTAACTATGGCTACACCTTC.